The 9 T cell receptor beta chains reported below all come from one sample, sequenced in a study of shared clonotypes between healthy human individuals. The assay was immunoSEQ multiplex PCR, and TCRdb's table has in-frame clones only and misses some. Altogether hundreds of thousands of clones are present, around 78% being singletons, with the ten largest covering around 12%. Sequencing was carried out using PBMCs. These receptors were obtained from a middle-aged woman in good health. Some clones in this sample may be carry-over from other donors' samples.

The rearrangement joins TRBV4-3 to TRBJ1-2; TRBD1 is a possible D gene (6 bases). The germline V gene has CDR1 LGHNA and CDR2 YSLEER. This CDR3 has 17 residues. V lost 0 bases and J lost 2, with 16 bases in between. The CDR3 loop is CASSQDLGAFSNYGYTF. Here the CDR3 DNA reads TGCGCCAGCAGCCAAGATCTGGGGGCCTTCTCCAACTATGGCTACACCTTC.

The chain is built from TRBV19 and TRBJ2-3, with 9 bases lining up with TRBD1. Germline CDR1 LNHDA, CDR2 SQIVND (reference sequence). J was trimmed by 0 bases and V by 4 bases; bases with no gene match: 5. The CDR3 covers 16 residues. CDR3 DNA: TGTGCCAGTAGTAGTCGAGGACAGGGGAGCACAGATACGCAGTATTTT. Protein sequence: CASSSRGQGSTDTQYF.

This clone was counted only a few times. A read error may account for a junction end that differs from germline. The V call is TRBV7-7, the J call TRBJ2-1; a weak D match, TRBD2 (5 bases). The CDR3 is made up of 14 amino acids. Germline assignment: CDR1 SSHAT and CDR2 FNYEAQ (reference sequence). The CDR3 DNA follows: TGTGCTAGCAGCCCCGCGGGTGTAGGTAATGAGCAGTTCTTC. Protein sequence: CASSPAGVGNEQFF. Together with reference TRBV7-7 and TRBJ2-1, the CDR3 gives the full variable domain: GAGVSQSPRYKVTKRGQDVTLRCDPISSHATLYWYQQALGQGPEFLTYFNYEAQPDKSGLPSDRFSAERPEGSISTLTIQRTEQRDSAMYRCASSPAGVGNEQFFGPGTRLTVL.

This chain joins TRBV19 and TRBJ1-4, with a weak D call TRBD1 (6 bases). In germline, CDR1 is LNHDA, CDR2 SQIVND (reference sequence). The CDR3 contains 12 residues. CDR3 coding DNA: TGTGTGACCCGCAACAGGGTTGAAAAACTGTTTTTT. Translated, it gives CVTRNRVEKLFF. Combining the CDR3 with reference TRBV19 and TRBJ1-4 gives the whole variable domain DGGITQSPKYLFRKEGQNVTLSCEQNLNHDAMYWYRQDPGQGLRLIYYSQIVNDFQKGDIAEGYSVSREKKESFPLTVTSAQKNPTAFYLCVTRNRVEKLFFGSGTQLSVL.

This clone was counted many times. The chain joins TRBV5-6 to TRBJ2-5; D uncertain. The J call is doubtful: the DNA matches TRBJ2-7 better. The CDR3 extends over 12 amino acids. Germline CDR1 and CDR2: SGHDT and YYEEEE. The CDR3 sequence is CASSLRSYEQYF. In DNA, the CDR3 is TGTGCCAGCAGCTTGAGGAGCTACGAGCAGTACTTC.

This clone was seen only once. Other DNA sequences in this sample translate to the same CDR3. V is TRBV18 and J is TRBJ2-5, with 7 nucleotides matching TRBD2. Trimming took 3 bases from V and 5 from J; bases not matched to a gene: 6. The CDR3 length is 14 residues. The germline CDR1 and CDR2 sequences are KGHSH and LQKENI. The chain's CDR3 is CASSPGGSQETQYF. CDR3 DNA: TGTGCCAGCTCACCGGGAGGGAGTCAGGAGACCCAGTACTTC.

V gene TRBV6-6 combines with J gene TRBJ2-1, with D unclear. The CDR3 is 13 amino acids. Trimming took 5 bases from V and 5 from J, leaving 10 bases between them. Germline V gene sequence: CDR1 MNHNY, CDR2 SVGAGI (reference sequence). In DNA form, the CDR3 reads TGTGCCAGCAGTCCCCAAAACAACAATGAGCAGTTCTTC. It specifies CASSPQNNNEQFF.

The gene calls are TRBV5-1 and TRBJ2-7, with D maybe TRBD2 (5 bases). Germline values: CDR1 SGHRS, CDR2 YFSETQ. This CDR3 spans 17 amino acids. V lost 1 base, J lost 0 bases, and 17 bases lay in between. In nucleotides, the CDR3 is TGCGCCAGCAGCTTGAGAGGGAATTTAATAAGCTCCTACGAGCAGTACTTC. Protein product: CASSLRGNLISSYEQYF.

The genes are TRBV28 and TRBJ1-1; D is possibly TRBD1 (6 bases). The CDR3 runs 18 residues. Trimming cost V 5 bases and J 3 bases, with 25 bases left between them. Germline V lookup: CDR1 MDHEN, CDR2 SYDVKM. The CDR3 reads CASSRTGRQGKGYTEAFF. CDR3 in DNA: TGTGCCAGCAGTAGAACCGGGAGGCAGGGGAAGGGGTACACTGAAGCTTTCTTT.